This TCR beta chain was identified during a study of early stage breast cancer tumors. Generated by immunoSEQ multiplex PCR, the TCRdb table keeps only in-frame clones and is missing some. Found here are some 11,000 clones, around 72% of them singletons; the top ten hold 22%. Germline V gives CDR1 MNHEY, CDR2 SVGAGI. This CDR3 comprises 13 residues. Trimming removed 6 bases from V and 1 base from J, with 9 bases in between. This chain links TRBV6-5 with TRBJ1-1; D is ambiguous. The sequence derives from a person aged 35 to 50 with breast cancer. The source material was breast tumor tissue. CDR3 sequence: CASRRNRNTEAFF. The CDR3 DNA sequence: TGTGCCAGCAGACGCAACAGGAACACTGAAGCTTTCTTT.